This section outlines one T cell receptor beta chain sequence together with its context. The antigen this receptor binds is unknown. No qualities accompany the bases; no much larger clone lies one base away. The sample originates from a study of blood T cell repertoires in COVID-19 (dated by TCRdb to about 2020). In terms of the full investigation: Samples from collaborators originated in the United States, Italy and Spain and spanned both the acute and convalescent phases of COVID-19. Sample metadata almost always included a de-identified subject ID, COVID-19 status, age in years and sex. The material from the prospective study consisted of cDNA or gDNA derived from T cells, B-cell-depleted T cells, or PBMCs. Where HLA class I and class II types were available, the types were taken from metadata supplied by the sample provider, not from assay-based typing. Samples were obtained from the ongoing ImmuneRACE study (first 160 participants) and from over 1,000 subjects provided by 6 global collaborators. A freely available public database, intended as a resource for researchers studying the immune response to SARS-CoV-2, is where the repertoires were released. Subjects who had been exposed to COVID-19, were actively infected with it, or had recovered from it provided the deeply sampled blood TCRbeta repertoires that made up the dataset. General findings and caveats noted by the study authors: The quantity of clinical and demographic metadata differed by source and by participant and was supplied without curation.

Trimming leaves V shorter by 3 bases and J shorter by 0 bases, with the junction holding 6 bases beyond the gene matches. CDR1 and CDR2, looked up from the germline V gene, are SGHRS and YFSETQ. The CDR3, cysteine through phenylalanine, is 16 amino acids long. The read is trimmed to its CDR3 DNA, 48 bases read in frame from base 1. Each collaborating institution followed its own protocols to collect whole blood in K2EDTA tubes. For TCRbeta analysis, collaborators shipped samples as frozen whole blood, isolated PBMCs, or DNA extracted from either of those sample types. TCRbeta CDR3 regions were amplified from genomic DNA using the immunoSEQ Assay, a bias-controlled multiplex PCR. The study's processing was this. Nucleated cell counts per sample were estimated from amplification of reference gene primers within the assay. To quantify the absolute abundance of each unique TCRbeta CDR3 rearrangement, sequence reads were collapsed and filtered. For each sample, productive Simpson clonality was calculated as the square root of Simpson's diversity index across productive rearrangements. TCRdb mirrors the immuneACCESS table, restricted to in-frame sequences. Some clones are absent from its copies; in checked studies, under half trace to an unresolved V gene, and the reason for the others is unknown. V and J calls and clone size are given by that table; D and trimming were obtained from the DNA. Within this sample are 300,000 or so clones, with around four fifths of them counted one time only. Together, the top ten hold 4.1% of the sample.

The origin of this receptor is a woman aged 45-60 years with active or convalescent COVID-19. The chain is made from TRBV5-1 and TRBJ2-7, with 10 middle bases fitting TRBD2. Source material: peripheral blood. The DNA sequence follows: TGCGCCAGCAGCTCGGGACTAGCGAGAATCTCCTACGAGCAGTACTTC. Its protein reads: CASSSGLARISYEQYF.